Each of the 6 T cell receptor beta chains below was sequenced from the same sample in a study of breast tumors, draining lymph nodes, adjacent tissues. In TCRdb, the multiplex PCR reads were re-called with MiXCR into one record per CDR3 protein. The table lists about 15,000 distinct CDR3 sequences, 40% to 50% of them singletons. Sequencing was done on a sample of tumor-adjacent breast tissue. The source is a female donor with breast cancer. Some clones in this sample may be carry-over from other donors' samples.

The chain employs TRBV6-2 or TRBV6-3 and TRBJ1-2; TRBD1 matches at 12 bases. CDR3 length equals 18 residues. CDR1 is MNHEY, CDR2 SVGEGT, per germline. With V trimmed by 5 bases and J by 4 bases, 14 bases remained unmatched. Here the CDR3 DNA reads TGTGCCAGCAGTCACCCCGGGACAGGGGGCGCCGGGGGCTATGGCTACACCTTC. Encoded protein: CASSHPGTGGAGGYGYTF.

The gene calls are TRBV15 and TRBJ1-6; no firm D call. Trimming took 2 bases from V and 4 from J, leaving 6 bases between them. Germline V gene lookup returns CDR1 LNHNV and CDR2 YYDKDF (reference sequence). The CDR3 is 14 residues long. CDR3 loop: CATSRLMYNSPLHF. CDR3 DNA: TGTGCCACCAGCAGACTCATGTATAATTCACCCCTCCACTTT.

CDR3: CASSSRAGGPGELFF. The CDR3, as DNA: TGTGCCAGCAGCTCGCGGGCAGGGGGTCCCGGGGAGCTGTTTTTT. The V and J genes are TRBV9 and TRBJ2-2; 7 nucleotides agree with TRBD1. Trimming at V came to 4 bases and at J to 6 bases, leaving 9 bases not matched to a gene. The CDR3 extends over 15 amino acids. CDR1 and CDR2 (germline): SGDLS, YYNGEE.

This clonotype has a count of ten or more. A much bigger clone sits one base away, suggesting this may be a read error. The chain employs TRBV11-2 and TRBJ2-7; a weak D match, TRBD1 (5 bases). Germline loops: CDR1 SGHAT, CDR2 FQNNGV. The CDR3 extends over 17 amino acids. V lost 3 bases, J lost 2 bases, and 20 bases lay in between. CDR3: CASSFPLDTPNPYEQYF. The CDR3 coding sequence is TGTGCCAGCAGCTTCCCTCTGGACACGCCGAATCCCTACGAGCAGTACTTC.

This clonotype was detected a few times. V usage is TRBV25-1 and J usage is TRBJ1-1; 7 bases are a match to TRBD1. Germline trimming cut 7 bases from V and 6 bases from J; bases unmatched to any gene: 17. In germline, CDR1 is MGHDK, CDR2 SYGVNS. This CDR3 spans 16 amino acids. The CDR3 DNA reads as TGTGCCAGCACGGTCCCCTCAAACAGGGGCCGGGCTGAAGCTTTCTTT. Its translation: CASTVPSNRGRAEAFF.

In DNA, the CDR3 is TGTGCCAGCAGTGAGTACAGGGTCCTCCACTTT. Protein product: CASSEYRVLHF. The chain couples TRBV12-3 or TRBV12-4 to TRBJ1-6; weak D call: TRBD1 (6 bases). The CDR3 is made up of 11 amino acids. V was clipped by 5 bases and J by 15 bases, with 11 bases between them.